The T cell receptor beta chain under discussion was sequenced for a study of T cells expressing NK-cell markers. Study information: The TCR beta repertoires were obtained from sorted CD3+CD56+NKG2C+, CD3+CD56+NKG2C- and CD3+CD56-NKG2C+ T cells.

In generating TCR beta cDNA, 5'RACE template switching with UMIs was used. TCRdb reprocessed the 5' RACE reads, with one entry per CDR3 protein and no DNA. This repertoire includes hundreds of thousands of distinct CDR3 sequences. Notes on the study in general: Dominant NKG2C+ clonotypes accounted for roughly 1.0-8% of CD8+ T cells in about six donors. Four of the donors also had these clonotypes leading their CD3+CD56-NKG2C+ fraction.

Comments on this clonotype: What it binds is not known.

The sequence was obtained from a woman between 18 and 70 years old in good health. Sequences were obtained from blood T cells: a sorted CD56 or NKG2C T cell subset, CD4+ or CD8+ T cells, or bulk PBMC T cells (not recorded which).

The CDR3: CASRSRTSGSSYEQFF. This rearrangement joins TRBV5-1 to TRBJ2-1; lacking DNA, the TRBD2 call made by TCRdb goes unchecked. Per the germline V gene, CDR1 is SGHRS and CDR2 is YFSETQ. The CDR3 contains 16 residues.